The 15 T cell receptor beta chains given below trace back to one sample, sequenced in a study of blood T cell repertoires in COVID-19. The data were produced by immunoSEQ multiplex PCR, yet TCRdb's version contains in-frame clones alone and is incomplete. The top ten clones hold about 3% of a sample with roughly 100,000 clones, around 88% of them seen once. Sequencing was carried out using peripheral blood. The receptor source for this set is a human donor in a cohort sampled during active COVID-19.

The J gene is TRBJ2-7, the V gene TRBV7-2, with unresolved D. Germline lookup yields CDR1 SGHTA and CDR2 FQGNSA. The CDR3 runs to 12 residues. Trimming cost V 5 bases and J 5 bases, with 10 bases left between them. CDR3: CASSPESHEQYF. The CDR3 DNA follows: TGTGCCAGCAGCCCGGAGTCCCACGAGCAGTACTTC.

V usage is TRBV3-1 (or the pseudogene TRBV3-2) and J usage is TRBJ2-5, with a tentative D call TRBD2 (6 bases). This CDR3 comprises 17 residues. Looked up from germline, CDR1 is LGHDT and CDR2 is YNNKEL (reference sequence). V was cut by 2 bases and J by 5 bases, with 21 bases left in between. The CDR3 spells CASSQSIPSGGVETQYF. CDR3 coding DNA: TGTGCCAGCAGCCAATCCATTCCGAGCGGAGGGGTTGAGACCCAGTACTTC.

This chain links TRBV27 with TRBJ2-7; a possible D gene is TRBD1 (8 bases). Germline values: CDR1 MNHEY, CDR2 SMNVEV (reference sequence). The germline V and J ends were trimmed by 5 bases and 4 bases, with 15 bases remaining between them. The CDR3 has 14 residues. CDR3: CASSTGGRGYEQYF. The CDR3 DNA sequence: TGTGCCAGCAGTACAGGGGGGCGGGGGTACGAGCAGTACTTC.

CDR3 coding DNA: TGTGCCAGCAGCCCTGGGACTAGCGGGGGGCCTAGCACAGATACGCAGTATTTT. It translates to CASSPGTSGGPSTDTQYF. The rearrangement uses TRBV7-8 and TRBJ2-3; TRBD2 agrees at 15 bases. Losses at the gene ends were 5 bases for V and 0 bases for J; bases not matched to a gene: 6. CDR1 is SGHVS and CDR2 is FQNEAQ in the germline V gene. CDR3 length: 18 amino acids.

The V gene is TRBV12-3 or TRBV12-4, the J gene TRBJ1-5; tentative D call: TRBD1 (5 bases). CDR3 length: 12 residues. V was pared by 6 bases and J by 7 bases, with 10 bases between. CDR3 protein: CASSSGNQPQHF. The CDR3 nucleotides read TGTGCCAGCAGCTCAGGGAACCAGCCCCAGCATTTT.

The chain is built from TRBV29-1 and TRBJ2-4; a possible D gene is TRBD1 (6 bases). The V gene's germline CDR1 is SQVTM and CDR2 ANQGSEA. V was pared by 4 bases and J by 1 base, with 8 bases between. This CDR3 contains 13 residues. CDR3 residues: CSVAQGAKNIQYF. CDR3 DNA: TGCAGCGTTGCTCAGGGGGCCAAAAACATTCAGTACTTC.

This chain uses TRBV30 with TRBJ2-5; 7 nucleotides align to TRBD2. This CDR3 has 14 residues. The V segment lost 2 bases and the J segment 5 bases; nucleotides outside the gene matches: 8. The germline CDR1 and CDR2 sequences are GTSNPN and SVGIG (reference sequence). CDR3 DNA: TGTGCCTGGAGTTCAGGACTAGTCGGGGAGACCCAGTACTTC. It is translated as CAWSSGLVGETQYF.

The genes are TRBV18 and TRBJ1-5; TRBD1 aligns across 8 bases. This CDR3 contains 14 residues. CDR1 is KGHSH and CDR2 is LQKENI in the germline V gene. Trimming took 3 bases from V and 7 from J; bases not matched to a gene: 5. CDR3 DNA: TGTGCCAGCTCACCGCGGACAGGGAGGCAGCCCCAGCATTTT. Encoded protein: CASSPRTGRQPQHF.

The chain combines TRBV7-9 with TRBJ1-2, with TRBD1 matching 9 bases. This CDR3 is 14 amino acids long. V lost 3 bases and J lost 4; bases outside the gene matches: 3. Looked up from germline, CDR1 is SEHNR and CDR2 is FQNEAQ (reference sequence). This CDR3 is CASSLPGQGYGYTF. CDR3 DNA: TGTGCCAGCAGCTTGCCGGGACAGGGCTATGGCTACACCTTC.

V gene TRBV9 combines with J gene TRBJ2-3; the match to TRBD2 covers 8 bases. CDR1 and CDR2 (germline): SGDLS, YYNGEE. There are 15 residues in the CDR3. V lost 1 base, J lost 1 base, and 2 bases stayed unmatched. In nucleotides, the CDR3 is TGTGCCAGCAGCGTAACTAGCGGCCGCACAGATACGCAGTATTTT. Protein: CASSVTSGRTDTQYF.

The chain employs TRBV5-1 and TRBJ2-2, with 8 bases matching TRBD2. This CDR3 region has 15 residues. The ends lost 4 bases at V and 5 bases at J; junction bases unmatched: 7. The germline gives CDR1 SGHRS, CDR2 YFSETQ. The CDR3 is CASSNLAGHTGELFF. In nucleotides, the CDR3 is TGCGCCAGCAGCAACTTAGCGGGACATACCGGGGAGCTGTTTTTT.

The chain links TRBV11-3 to TRBJ2-3; 12 positions agree with TRBD2. Per the germline V gene, CDR1 is SGHNT and CDR2 is YENEEA. V dropped 1 base and J dropped 1; count of bases not matched to a gene: 6. The CDR3 runs to 18 residues. Written as DNA, the CDR3 is TGTGCCAGCAGCTTAGGACGGACTAGCGGGGCGCGCACAGATACGCAGTATTTT. Protein product: CASSLGRTSGARTDTQYF.

The V and J genes are TRBV24-1 and TRBJ1-1, with 9 positions matching TRBD1. The length of the CDR3 is 13 residues. V lost 4 bases, J lost 9 bases, and 5 bases stayed unmatched. Per the germline V gene, CDR1 is KGHDR and CDR2 is SFDVKD. CDR3 amino acids: CATSESGTGKAFF. CDR3 bases: TGTGCCACCAGTGAGAGCGGGACAGGGAAAGCTTTCTTT.

This clone was observed a handful of times. The rearrangement uses TRBV3-1 (or the pseudogene TRBV3-2) and TRBJ2-7; maybe TRBD2 (5 bases). The CDR3 length is 15 residues. The V gene lost 1 base and the J gene lost 2 bases, with 12 bases spanning the gap. The germline gives CDR1 LGHDT, CDR2 YNNKEL (reference sequence). CDR3 DNA sequence: TGTGCCAGCAGCCAAGTGCGGGTACCGGCCTACGAGCAGTACTTC. Its protein is CASSQVRVPAYEQYF.

The genes are TRBV11-3 and TRBJ2-6; D remains unclear. The CDR3 runs to 13 residues. Germline assignment: CDR1 SGHNT and CDR2 YENEEA. Trimming removed 5 bases from V and 3 bases from J, with 5 bases in between. The CDR3 sequence is CASSPGGANVLTF. The CDR3 DNA is TGTGCCAGCAGCCCCGGTGGGGCCAACGTCCTGACTTTC.